This T cell receptor (beta chain) was found in a study of blood T cell repertoires in COVID-19. Study in general: The origin of the acute and convalescent COVID-19 samples was the United States, Italy and Spain. PBMCs, B-cell-depleted T cells, or T cells were the source of the cDNA or gDNA that made up the material.

The CDR3 runs to 13 residues. With 10 bases clipped from V and 6 bases from J, the junction kept 10 bases outside the gene matches. Germline lookup yields CDR1 ENHRY and CDR2 SYGVKD. Source study methods: Nucleated cell number was recorded as an estimate derived from reference gene primer amplification. Repertoires were generated with immunoSEQ multiplex PCR, while TCRdb's copy carries only in-frame clones and drops some. The D gene and trimming were derived from the DNA, and the V and J assignments and clone size from that table. The data contain 90,000 to 120,000 clones, around nine tenths of them singletons.

The sequence came from a woman aged 30 to 39 with acute or convalescent COVID-19. Sequencing used peripheral blood. The chain carries TRBV10-3 and TRBJ1-2; the match to TRBD1 covers 8 bases. The CDR3 here is CATSGAGGDGYTF. The CDR3 DNA follows: TGTGCCACCTCAGGGGCAGGGGGCGATGGCTACACCTTC.